This TCR beta chain was recorded in a study of blood T cell repertoires in COVID-19. The overall study: Material from acute and convalescent COVID-19 was sourced from the United States, Italy and Spain. T cells, B-cell-depleted T cells, or PBMCs supplied cDNA or gDNA.

Germline CDR1 and CDR2: ENHRY and SYGVKD. V was shortened by 4 bases and J by 0 bases, with 10 bases between the two germline ends. This CDR3 has 14 residues. In the authors' workflow: Amplification of reference gene primers was used by the study to estimate nucleated cell counts. Sequencing used immunoSEQ multiplex PCR; TCRdb keeps in-frame clones, though not all of them. V and J calls plus clone size are reproduced from that table; the DNA served to infer D and trimming. The data show around 190,000 clones, about 80% seen once. This clone turned up a few times. This receptor was taken from a human donor in a cohort sampled during active COVID-19. The sample comprised peripheral blood. V is TRBV10-3 and J is TRBJ2-7; D is undetermined. In DNA form, the CDR3 reads TGTGCCATCAGTGGTACCCCGAGCTCCTACGAGCAGTACTTC. Amino acid sequence: CAISGTPSSYEQYF.